This T cell receptor beta chain was documented in a study of CD8 T cells in Susac syndrome. CD8+ and CD4+ T cells taken from blood had their TCR beta sequenced. There are 14 residues in the CDR3. Germline trimming cut 6 bases from V and 6 bases from J; bases unmatched to any gene: 10. Germline V lookup: CDR1 SGHTA, CDR2 FQGNSA. An amount of RNA that ranged from roughly 0.45 to 1 ug was reverse transcribed with random hexamers. Multiplex PCR with immunoSEQ amplified the TCR beta CDR3 across 54 Vbeta and 13 Jbeta. TCRdb re-analysed the immunoSEQ multiplex PCR reads in MiXCR, keeping a single row per CDR3 protein. The table has 150,000 to 200,000 distinct CDR3 sequences, just over 90% seen once.

The chain joins TRBV7-2 to TRBJ2-7, with TRBD2 identical over 8 bases. This clonotype was obtained from a human donor in good health. Sequences were obtained from CD4+ T cells from PBMCs. The CDR3 loop is CASSSIAGFGEQYF. The CDR3 region has the DNA TGTGCCAGCAGTTCGATAGCGGGGTTTGGCGAGCAGTACTTC.